A single sample is the source of the 6 T cell receptor beta chains below, sequenced in a study of chemoradiotherapy in HPV16-positive cancers. Sequenced by immunoSEQ multiplex PCR; TCRdb stores in-frame clones only, minus some. Among 25,000 to 30,000 clones listed, roughly nine tenths were seen once. The input for sequencing was blood, taken from a patient who underwent chemoradiotherapy. The receptors shown here come from a human donor with HPV-associated anogenital cancer.

The CDR3 nucleotides are TGTGCCAGCAGCGCCGGGACAGGGATAGAGCAGCCCCAGCATTTT. It is translated as CASSAGTGIEQPQHF. This chain joins TRBV7-6 and TRBJ1-5; the match to TRBD1 covers 9 bases. CDR1 is SGHVS and CDR2 is FNYEAQ in the germline V gene. The V gene end was trimmed by 5 bases and the J gene end by 7 bases; junction bases not matched to a gene: 9. There are 15 residues in the CDR3.

V is TRBV7-2 and J is TRBJ1-1; D may be TRBD1 (5 bases). The V end lost 1 base, the J end lost 6 bases, and 15 bases lay between the germline ends. Germline V gene data show CDR1 as SGHTA and CDR2 as FQGNSA. This CDR3 is built from 15 residues. CDR3 loop: CASSLEAGRGAEAFF. For the CDR3, the DNA is TGTGCCAGCAGCTTAGAGGCAGGGAGAGGTGCTGAAGCTTTCTTT.

This chain uses TRBV4-3 with TRBJ2-7; 9 bases match TRBD1. The CDR3 length is 16 residues. The V gene end was trimmed by 0 bases and the J gene end by 3 bases; junction bases not matched to a gene: 6. In germline, CDR1 is LGHNA, CDR2 YSLEER. The CDR3 DNA reads TGCGCCAGCAGCCAAGAATTTGGACAGGGGTACTACGAGCAGTACTTC. Its translation is CASSQEFGQGYYEQYF.

The chain uses TRBV15 and TRBJ2-1, with D maybe TRBD2 (6 bases). CDR3 length equals 18 residues. From germline, CDR1 is LNHNV and CDR2 YYDKDF (reference sequence). V was clipped by 0 bases and J by 6 bases, with 21 bases between them. The CDR3 sequence: CATSRDRGGIVGGNEQFF. Written as DNA, the CDR3 is TGTGCCACCAGCAGAGATCGAGGCGGGATTGTAGGAGGCAATGAGCAGTTCTTC. Looking up the rest from reference TRBV15 and TRBJ2-1 gives the full variable domain: DAMVIQNPRYQVTQFGKPVTLSCSQTLNHNVMYWYQQKSSQAPKLLFHYYDKDFNNEADTPDNFQSRRPNTSFCFLDIRSPGLGDTAMYLCATSRDRGGIVGGNEQFFGPGTRLTVL.

The rearrangement links TRBV27 to TRBJ2-3; a weak D match, TRBD2 (5 bases). The length of the CDR3 is 16 residues. The germline V gene has CDR1 MNHEY and CDR2 SMNVEV (reference sequence). V lost 2 bases and J 0 bases, leaving 12 bases between the germline ends. In nucleotides, the CDR3 is TGTGCCAGCAGTTTAATTGTGAGCGGTAGCACAGATACGCAGTATTTT. Translating it yields CASSLIVSGSTDTQYF.

The rearrangement uses TRBV18 and TRBJ1-1, with D perhaps TRBD1 (5 bases). V dropped 6 bases and J dropped 0 bases, with 11 bases sitting between them. The CDR3 totals 14 residues. In germline, CDR1 is KGHSH, CDR2 LQKENI. DNA for the CDR3: TGTGCCAGCTCTCAACAGGATCTGAACACTGAAGCTTTCTTT. Its translation: CASSQQDLNTEAFF.